Listed below are T cell receptor beta chains from one sample, sequenced in a study of T cells in Graves' hyperthyroidism and ophthalmopathy. One entry per CDR3 protein, called by TCRdb with MiXCR from the multiplex PCR reads. There are about 360,000 distinct CDR3 sequences in the sample; about 15% occur only once, and roughly 26% lies in the top ten. The material sequenced was blood. All receptors come from a woman between 18 and 29 years old with Graves' hyperthyroidism that later progressed to Graves' ophthalmopathy. Both conserved end residues are part of each CDR3. The D gene is left open where the match is weak. Clone size appears in some rows only: once, few, many, or a class for an expanded clone.

d_gene: -; abundance: few; j_gene: TRBJ1-6; v_gene: TRBV18; CDR3nt: TGTGCCAGCTCACTCCGGGACCCCGAGAATTCACCCCTCCACTTT; CDR3aa: CASSLRDPENSPLHF
d_gene: TRBD1; abundance: few; j_gene: TRBJ1-2; v_gene: TRBV7-9; CDR3nt: TGTGCCAGCAGCTCCCCTCTCCGGGACAGCCATGGCTACACCTTC; CDR3aa: CASSSPLRDSHGYTF
d_gene: TRBD1; abundance: many; j_gene: TRBJ2-7; v_gene: TRBV11-1; CDR3nt: TGTGCCAGCAGTAGCCGGGACAGGGTGCCCTACGAGCAGTACTTC; CDR3aa: CASSSRDRVPYEQYF
d_gene: -; abundance: many; j_gene: TRBJ2-7; v_gene: TRBV15; CDR3nt: TGTGCCACCAGCACCGGGGACGATTCCAACGAGCAGTACTTC; CDR3aa: CATSTGDDSNEQYF
d_gene: TRBD2; abundance: -; j_gene: TRBJ2-2; v_gene: TRBV19; CDR3nt: TGTGCCAGCCGAACGGGGGGGCCGAACACCGGGGAGCTGTTTTTT; CDR3aa: CASRTGGPNTGELFF
d_gene: TRBD2; abundance: few; j_gene: TRBJ2-3; v_gene: TRBV20-1; CDR3nt: TGCAGTGCTAAGCGGGAGGGGGCAGATACGCAGTATTTT; CDR3aa: CSAKREGADTQYF
d_gene: -; abundance: -; j_gene: TRBJ2-7; v_gene: TRBV7-9; CDR3nt: TGTGCCAGCAGCTTAGCCGCGGGCGAGCAGTACTTC; CDR3aa: CASSLAAGEQYF
d_gene: -; abundance: few; j_gene: TRBJ1-2; v_gene: TRBV18; CDR3nt: TGTGCCAGCTCGCCACCGGTGGGGGCCTATGGCTACACCTTC; CDR3aa: CASSPPVGAYGYTF
d_gene: -; abundance: many; j_gene: TRBJ2-5; v_gene: TRBV28; CDR3nt: TGTGCCAGCAGTTCAACTAGCAGAGAGACCCAGTACTTC; CDR3aa: CASSSTSRETQYF
d_gene: TRBD2; abundance: many; j_gene: TRBJ2-7; v_gene: TRBV4-2; CDR3nt: TGTGCCAGCAGCCAAGGGGGACTAGCGGGAAGATACGAGCAGTACTTC; CDR3aa: CASSQGGLAGRYEQYF
d_gene: -; abundance: few; j_gene: TRBJ1-5; v_gene: TRBV7-2; CDR3nt: TGTGCCAGCAGCTTAGACGGGGGCAGGAATAGCAATCAGCCCCAGCATTTT; CDR3aa: CASSLDGGRNSNQPQHF
d_gene: -; abundance: many; j_gene: TRBJ1-1; v_gene: TRBV10-3; CDR3nt: TGTGCCACATCAGAGGCAGGGGAGACTGAAGCTTTCTTT; CDR3aa: CATSEAGETEAFF
d_gene: TRBD2; abundance: few; j_gene: TRBJ2-1; v_gene: TRBV3-1; CDR3nt: TGTGCCAGCAGCCGACTAGCGGGCAGGAATGAGCAGTTCTTC; CDR3aa: CASSRLAGRNEQFF
d_gene: -; abundance: many; j_gene: TRBJ2-5; v_gene: TRBV20-1; CDR3nt: TGCAGTGGAAAGGGGGAGAGTGCTTATGAGACCCAGTACTTC; CDR3aa: CSGKGESAYETQYF
d_gene: -; abundance: many; j_gene: TRBJ2-5; v_gene: TRBV7-2; CDR3nt: TGTGCCAGCAGCTTTTGGGCAGGGGCGATGGAGACCCAGTACTTC; CDR3aa: CASSFWAGAMETQYF
d_gene: -; abundance: many; j_gene: TRBJ2-1; v_gene: TRBV12-5; CDR3nt: TGTGCTAGTGGTTTCGGGACGGGGGCCAATGAGCAGTTCTTC; CDR3aa: CASGFGTGANEQFF
d_gene: -; abundance: once; j_gene: TRBJ1-5; v_gene: TRBV15; CDR3nt: TGTGCCACCAGCAGAGATCCGGACAGAGATCGTCAGCCCCAGCATTTT; CDR3aa: CATSRDPDRDRQPQHF
d_gene: -; abundance: few; j_gene: TRBJ1-5; v_gene: TRBV3-1; CDR3nt: TGTGCCAGCAGTCCCCGGAACTATTATAGCAATCAGCCCCAGCATTTT; CDR3aa: CASSPRNYYSNQPQHF
d_gene: TRBD2; abundance: few; j_gene: TRBJ2-3; v_gene: TRBV5-1; CDR3nt: TGCGCCAGCAGCTTGGAGCGGGACACAGATACGCAGTATTTT; CDR3aa: CASSLERDTDTQYF
d_gene: -; abundance: -; j_gene: TRBJ1-6; v_gene: TRBV18; CDR3nt: TGTGCCAGCTCACTACGGGACGGCCCCGAACCCCTCCACTTT; CDR3aa: CASSLRDGPEPLHF
d_gene: TRBD2; abundance: -; j_gene: TRBJ2-2; v_gene: TRBV12-5; CDR3nt: TGTGCTAGTGGTTTGAGACTGCCGGGACTAGCCTTCGGGGAGCTGTTTTTT; CDR3aa: CASGLRLPGLAFGELFF
d_gene: TRBD2; abundance: many; j_gene: TRBJ2-7; v_gene: TRBV29-1; CDR3nt: TGCAGCGTTGAAGAAGCAGCGGGAGGGTACGAGCAGTACTTC; CDR3aa: CSVEEAAGGYEQYF
d_gene: -; abundance: few; j_gene: TRBJ2-3; v_gene: TRBV6-2/TRBV6-3; CDR3nt: TGTGCCAGCAGTTACCTCCTCGGGGCTGACACAGATACGCAGTATTTT; CDR3aa: CASSYLLGADTDTQYF
d_gene: TRBD1; abundance: few; j_gene: TRBJ2-7; v_gene: TRBV24-1; CDR3nt: TGTGCCACCAGTGGCCTGGACAGGCCGCAAGAGCAGTACTTC; CDR3aa: CATSGLDRPQEQYF
d_gene: -; abundance: -; j_gene: TRBJ1-3; v_gene: TRBV4-1; CDR3nt: TGCGCCAGCAGCTCAAACAGGGCCTCCGGAAACACCATATATTTT; CDR3aa: CASSSNRASGNTIYF
d_gene: TRBD2; abundance: -; j_gene: TRBJ2-1; v_gene: TRBV4-1; CDR3nt: TGCGCCAGCAGCCAAGATACTAGCGGGCGGACTGAGCAGTTCTTC; CDR3aa: CASSQDTSGRTEQFF
d_gene: TRBD2; abundance: few; j_gene: TRBJ2-3; v_gene: TRBV5-1; CDR3nt: TGCGCCAGCAGCTGGTGGATCCTAGCGGGAGATAGTGATACGCAGTATTTT; CDR3aa: CASSWWILAGDSDTQYF
d_gene: -; abundance: -; j_gene: TRBJ2-7; v_gene: TRBV12-3/TRBV12-4; CDR3nt: TGTGCCATCAGTTTAACGGGGAACTACGAGCAGTACTTC; CDR3aa: CAISLTGNYEQYF
d_gene: -; abundance: -; j_gene: TRBJ2-1; v_gene: TRBV13; CDR3nt: TGTGCCAGCAGCTCAGGGACCCGGGACCACCAATTCAATGAGCAGTTCTTC; CDR3aa: CASSSGTRDHQFNEQFF
d_gene: -; abundance: once; j_gene: TRBJ2-5; v_gene: TRBV15; CDR3nt: TGTGCCACCAGCGGGGGTCCAGCGTCGGTGGAGACCCAGTACTTC; CDR3aa: CATSGGPASVETQYF
d_gene: TRBD2; abundance: many; j_gene: TRBJ2-7; v_gene: TRBV29-1; CDR3nt: TGCAGCGTTACTCTTTGGAGTAGCGGGGCTACCTACGAGCAGTACTTC; CDR3aa: CSVTLWSSGATYEQYF
d_gene: -; abundance: -; j_gene: TRBJ1-4; v_gene: TRBV5-1; CDR3nt: TGCGCCAGCAGCTTTAGAAGACGGGACACATCGGAACCTGCAACTAATGAAAAACTGTTTTTT; CDR3aa: CASSFRRRDTSEPATNEKLFF
d_gene: -; abundance: many; j_gene: TRBJ2-1; v_gene: TRBV18; CDR3nt: TGTGCCAGCTCACCATTTTCCGCGGGATTGAACAATGAGCAGTTCTTC; CDR3aa: CASSPFSAGLNNEQFF
d_gene: TRBD2; abundance: many; j_gene: TRBJ2-7; v_gene: TRBV29-1; CDR3nt: TGCAGCGTAACGCGGGGGGGGCCCTACGAGCAGTACTTC; CDR3aa: CSVTRGGPYEQYF
d_gene: -; abundance: few; j_gene: TRBJ1-2; v_gene: TRBV6-1; CDR3nt: TGTGCCAGCAGTGAAGCTGGGGAATCTGACTACACCTTC; CDR3aa: CASSEAGESDYTF
d_gene: -; abundance: few; j_gene: TRBJ2-7; v_gene: TRBV5-6; CDR3nt: TGTGCCAGCAGCTTGCGACGTATTAGCTCCTACGAGCAGTACTTC; CDR3aa: CASSLRRISSYEQYF
d_gene: -; abundance: -; j_gene: TRBJ1-1; v_gene: TRBV5-4; CDR3nt: TGTGCCAGCAGCTGGGAGCAGGGGATCACTGAAGCTTTCTTT; CDR3aa: CASSWEQGITEAFF
d_gene: -; abundance: many; j_gene: TRBJ1-6; v_gene: TRBV12-3/TRBV12-4; CDR3nt: TGTGCCAGCACGACCGTCGGGAGCTCCTATAATTCACCCCTCCACTTT; CDR3aa: CASTTVGSSYNSPLHF
d_gene: TRBD1; abundance: few; j_gene: TRBJ1-5; v_gene: TRBV12-3/TRBV12-4; CDR3nt: TGTGCCAGCAGGGGACAGGAACTTAGCAATCAGCCCCAGCATTTT; CDR3aa: CASRGQELSNQPQHF
d_gene: -; abundance: -; j_gene: TRBJ1-2; v_gene: TRBV29-1; CDR3nt: TGCAGCGTTGAAGTTTCACTTAACTATGGCTACACCTTC; CDR3aa: CSVEVSLNYGYTF
d_gene: TRBD1; abundance: -; j_gene: TRBJ2-3; v_gene: TRBV6-1; CDR3nt: TGTGCCTGCAGTGAAGGAACAGGGGGCGCAGATACGCAGTATTTT; CDR3aa: CACSEGTGGADTQYF
d_gene: TRBD1; abundance: many; j_gene: TRBJ2-7; v_gene: TRBV28; CDR3nt: TGTGCCAGCAGTAATCACCGGGACAGCCGGGACCAGCAGTACTTC; CDR3aa: CASSNHRDSRDQQYF
d_gene: TRBD2; abundance: few; j_gene: TRBJ2-7; v_gene: TRBV6-1; CDR3nt: TGTGCCAGCAGTTCCCAGGGAGGGGAGCAGTACTTC; CDR3aa: CASSSQGGEQYF
d_gene: TRBD1; abundance: few; j_gene: TRBJ2-1; v_gene: TRBV10-3; CDR3nt: TGTGCCATCAGTGAGTGGGGGGACAGGGGCCCGACGCGGAATGAGCAGTTCTTC; CDR3aa: CAISEWGDRGPTRNEQFF
d_gene: -; abundance: few; j_gene: TRBJ2-3; v_gene: TRBV27; CDR3nt: TGTGCCAGCAGTTTGTACGTTTTAGCAGATACGCAGTATTTT; CDR3aa: CASSLYVLADTQYF
d_gene: -; abundance: -; j_gene: TRBJ2-5; v_gene: TRBV6-1; CDR3nt: TGTGCCAGCAGCGGACGGGAGTGGACCCAGTACTTC; CDR3aa: CASSGREWTQYF
d_gene: -; abundance: many; j_gene: TRBJ2-7; v_gene: TRBV28; CDR3nt: TGTGCCAGCAGTTTCGGTGTAAGGTGGGGTACCTACGAGCAGTACTTC; CDR3aa: CASSFGVRWGTYEQYF
d_gene: TRBD2; abundance: few; j_gene: TRBJ2-1; v_gene: TRBV27; CDR3nt: TGTGCCAGCAGTCAAGGCCCTAGCGGGGGACGTGACAATGAGCAGTTCTTC; CDR3aa: CASSQGPSGGRDNEQFF
d_gene: TRBD1; abundance: -; j_gene: TRBJ2-1; v_gene: TRBV5-1; CDR3nt: TGCGCCAGCAGCCCCTACGGGACAGGGGGCCCCAATGAGCAGTTCTTC; CDR3aa: CASSPYGTGGPNEQFF
d_gene: -; abundance: few; j_gene: TRBJ2-5; v_gene: TRBV7-7; CDR3nt: TGTGCTAGCAGCCCGTACGGAGCCGGGGAGACCCAGTACTTC; CDR3aa: CASSPYGAGETQYF